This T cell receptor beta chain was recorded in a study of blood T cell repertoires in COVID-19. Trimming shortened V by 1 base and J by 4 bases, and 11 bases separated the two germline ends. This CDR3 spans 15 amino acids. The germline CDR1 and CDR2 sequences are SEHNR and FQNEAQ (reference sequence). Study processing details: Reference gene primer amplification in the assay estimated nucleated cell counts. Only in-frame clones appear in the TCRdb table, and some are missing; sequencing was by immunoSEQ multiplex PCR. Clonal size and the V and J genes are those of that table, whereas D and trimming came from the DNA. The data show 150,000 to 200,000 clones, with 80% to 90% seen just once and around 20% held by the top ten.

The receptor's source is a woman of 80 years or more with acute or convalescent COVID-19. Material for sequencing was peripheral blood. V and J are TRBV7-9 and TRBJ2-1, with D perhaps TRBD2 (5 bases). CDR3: CASSLDGSSYNEQFF. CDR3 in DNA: TGTGCCAGCAGCTTAGATGGGAGTTCGTACAATGAGCAGTTCTTC.